The 24 T cell receptor beta chains presented below share a single source sample, sequenced in a study of T-cell reconstitution after alpha-beta-depleted transplantation in children. Preparation of the TCRbeta library used unique molecular identifiers. Using its own MiXCR run on the PCR reads, TCRdb lists one record per CDR3 protein. The table records approximately 250,000 distinct CDR3 sequences, over 9.5% of them present only once. The sample in question was PBMCs from the stem cell graft donor, obtained from the stem cell graft. The receptors derive from a human donor who donated a stem cell graft to a child with SCID.

The V and J genes are TRBV12-3 or TRBV12-4 and TRBJ2-7; 7 bases are shared with TRBD1. The CDR3 sequence is 15 residues long. The V segment lost 4 bases and the J segment 7 bases; nucleotides outside the gene matches: 13. This chain's CDR3 is CASSYYTNRGREQYF. In DNA, the CDR3 is TGTGCCAGCAGTTATTACACCAACAGGGGTAGAGAGCAGTACTTC.

The table lists this clonotype with many counts. This rearrangement joins TRBV12-3 or TRBV12-4 to TRBJ2-7, with 8 bases that match TRBD1. The CDR3 totals 14 residues. J gave up 4 bases and V 3 bases, and 5 bases lay outside the gene matches. CDR3 amino acids: CASSFRTGTYEQYF. The CDR3 nucleotides read TGTGCCAGCAGTTTTAGGACAGGGACTTACGAGCAGTACTTC.

This clonotype was detected many times. The chain links TRBV7-8 to TRBJ1-1; D is perhaps TRBD1 (5 bases). The V gene's germline CDR1 is SGHVS and CDR2 FQNEAQ. V was pared by 1 base and J by 6 bases, with 12 bases between. This CDR3 region has 14 residues. In nucleotides, the CDR3 is TGTGCCAGCAGCTTAGGATCGCAGGGTCCTGAAGCTTTCTTT. It codes for CASSLGSQGPEAFF.

There are many counts of this clonotype. The V and J genes are TRBV7-2 and TRBJ2-5; D gene uncertain. The germline V gene has CDR1 SGHTA and CDR2 FQGNSA. The V end was cut by 1 base, the J end by 5 bases, with 14 bases between. CDR3 length: 15 amino acids. The CDR3 reads CASSLVGQSWETQYF. The CDR3 DNA reads TGTGCCAGCAGCTTAGTGGGCCAGTCCTGGGAGACCCAGTACTTC.

The table lists this clonotype with many counts. This chain links TRBV9 with TRBJ2-7; TRBD1 agrees at 11 bases. The CDR3 covers 14 residues. J gave up 4 bases and V 4 bases, and 4 bases lay outside the gene matches. CDR1 and CDR2 (germline): SGDLS, YYNGEE. CDR3 sequence: CASSKGQGAYEQYF. The CDR3 coding sequence is TGTGCCAGCAGCAAAGGACAGGGGGCGTACGAGCAGTACTTC.

This clonotype was found many times. The V gene is TRBV10-3, the J gene TRBJ2-1; TRBD1 agrees at 10 bases. The germline gives CDR1 ENHRY, CDR2 SYGVKD. V lost 5 bases to trimming and J lost 4 bases; unmatched junction nucleotides: 8. CDR3 size: 16 residues. This chain's CDR3 is CAISPLGDRGYNEQFF. The DNA of the CDR3 is TGTGCCATCAGTCCCCTGGGGGACAGGGGATACAATGAGCAGTTCTTC.

The J gene is TRBJ1-2, the V gene TRBV29-1; possibly TRBD1 for D (5 bases). With 4 bases removed from V and 4 bases from J, the gap between germline ends came to 13 bases. The CDR3 covers 13 residues. From germline, CDR1 is SQVTM and CDR2 ANQGSEA. CDR3 nucleotides: TGCAGCGTTGGTGGGGCCGGAGCCTATGGCTACACCTTC. Translation: CSVGGAGAYGYTF.

This clonotype was picked up many times. The chain links TRBV5-1 to TRBJ2-1; 10 nucleotides match TRBD1. V shed 4 bases, J shed 2 bases, and the junction held 3 bases outside the gene matches. The germline V gene has CDR1 SGHRS and CDR2 YFSETQ. The CDR3 runs to 15 residues. CDR3 sequence reads: CASSQGQGAYNEQFF. The DNA of the CDR3 is TGCGCCAGCAGCCAAGGACAGGGGGCCTACAATGAGCAGTTCTTC. Full variable domain (remainder filled in from reference TRBV5-1 and TRBJ2-1): KAGVTQTPRYLIKTRGQQVTLSCSPISGHRSVSWYQQTPGQGLQFLFEYFSETQRNKGNFPGRFSGRQFSNSRSEMNVSTLELGDSALYLCASSQGQGAYNEQFFGPGTRLTVL.

This clonotype was detected ten times or more. V gene TRBV6-5 combines with J gene TRBJ2-6; 7 bases agree with TRBD1. V shed 6 bases, J shed 0 bases, and the junction held 11 bases outside the gene matches. Germline values: CDR1 MNHEY, CDR2 SVGAGI. The CDR3 contains 18 residues. CDR3: CASRQRTGAISGANVLTF. CDR3 nucleotides: TGTGCCAGCAGACAAAGAACAGGGGCCATCTCTGGGGCCAACGTCCTGACTTTC.

The table lists this clonotype with many counts. The chain joins TRBV7-9 to TRBJ2-7; 8 bases are shared with TRBD2. The V gene end was trimmed by 5 bases and the J gene end by 6 bases; junction bases not matched to a gene: 15. Germline CDR1 is SEHNR and CDR2 is FQNEAQ (reference sequence). This CDR3 has 16 amino acids. CDR3 bases: TGTGCCAGCAGCCCACCCGGGAGGGTAGGAATTTCCGAGCAGTACTTC. It encodes CASSPPGRVGISEQYF.

This clonotype occurred many times. The chain recombines TRBV11-3 with TRBJ2-1; D unresolved. CDR3 length: 15 residues. From germline, CDR1 is SGHNT and CDR2 YENEEA. Trimming pared 2 bases from V and 0 bases from J, leaving 8 bases between. The CDR3, as DNA: TGTGCCAGCAGCTTACGGCTCAGCTCCTACAATGAGCAGTTCTTC. Amino acids: CASSLRLSSYNEQFF.

About this clonotype itself: A read error may explain this, as a much larger clone is one base away. This CDR3 fails to terminate in the conserved phenylalanine or tryptophan, so it likely reflects a read error. The chain joins TRBV7-2 to TRBJ1-2, with D unresolved. The CDR3 has 12 amino acids. Germline CDR1 is SGHTA and CDR2 is FQGNSA. Trimming cost V 1 base and J 10 bases, with 10 bases left between them. CDR3 loop: CASSLDPGTYTL. CDR3 sequence (DNA): TGTGCCAGCAGCTTAGATCCGGGAACCTACACCCTC.

This clonotype was detected many times. The gene calls are TRBV20-1 and TRBJ2-3; 13 bases fit TRBD2. CDR3 length: 16 residues. After removal of 1 base from V and 1 base from J, the junction contained 2 bases not matched to a gene. Germline V CDR1 and CDR2: DFQATT, SNEGSKA (reference sequence). The CDR3 spells CSARAGTSGGTDTQYF. The CDR3 bases are TGCAGTGCTAGAGCCGGGACTAGCGGGGGCACAGATACGCAGTATTTT.

In the case of this clonotype: A much larger clone lies one base from this, so it may be a read error. This chain links TRBV7-7 with TRBJ2-2; a possible D gene is TRBD1 (6 bases). Germline V gene lookup returns CDR1 SSHAT and CDR2 FNYEAQ (reference sequence). The CDR3 contains 14 residues. V was shortened by 5 bases and J by 6 bases, with 13 bases between the two germline ends. The CDR3: CASSTTGGPGELFF. The CDR3 nucleotides are TGTGCCAGCAGCACGACAGGAGGTCCCGGGGAGCTGTTTTTT.

This clonotype was observed many times. V is TRBV15 and J is TRBJ2-2; tentatively, D is TRBD1 (5 bases). The CDR3 has 14 amino acids. V gave up 5 bases and J gave up 9 bases, with 16 bases separating them. CDR1 is LNHNV, CDR2 YYDKDF, per germline (reference sequence). The CDR3 DNA sequence: TGTGCCACCAGCTCCTTACAGGTCGGCCGGGAGCTGTTTTTT. Its translation: CATSSLQVGRELFF.

This clonotype was seen many times. This chain joins TRBV2 and TRBJ1-1; D uncertain. The V end lost 1 base, the J end lost 4 bases, and 10 bases lay between the germline ends. The germline V gene encodes CDR1 SNHLY and CDR2 FYNNEI. This CDR3 has 14 residues. The CDR3 region has the DNA TGTGCCAGCAGTGAAGTGGGGTTTTTCACTGAAGCTTTCTTT. Its translation: CASSEVGFFTEAFF.

This clonotype was observed at least ten times. The V gene is TRBV2, the J gene TRBJ2-5; TRBD2 aligns across 8 bases. The CDR3 consists of 14 residues. V trimming: 8 bases; J trimming: 3 bases; junction bases outside the gene matches: 8. Germline V lookup: CDR1 SNHLY, CDR2 FYNNEI. The CDR3 bases are TGTGCCAGCCTAACGGGACTAGGGGAAGAGACCCAGTACTTC. Amino acid sequence: CASLTGLGEETQYF.

This clonotype was detected many times. This chain connects TRBV5-1 to TRBJ2-1, with D tentatively TRBD1 (5 bases). The CDR3 consists of 15 residues. CDR1 is SGHRS, CDR2 YFSETQ, per germline. Trimming removed 3 bases from V and 0 bases from J, with 10 bases in between. CDR3: CASSWTQSSYNEQFF. The CDR3 coding sequence is TGCGCCAGCAGCTGGACACAGAGCTCCTACAATGAGCAGTTCTTC. The entire variable domain, with the rest obtained from reference TRBV5-1 and TRBJ2-1, is as follows: KAGVTQTPRYLIKTRGQQVTLSCSPISGHRSVSWYQQTPGQGLQFLFEYFSETQRNKGNFPGRFSGRQFSNSRSEMNVSTLELGDSALYLCASSWTQSSYNEQFFGPGTRLTVL.

The chain has TRBV7-2 and TRBJ1-2, with D perhaps matching TRBD1 (6 bases). The CDR3 totals 12 residues. The germline CDR1 and CDR2 sequences are SGHTA and FQGNSA. V was trimmed by 3 bases and J by 13 bases, leaving 15 bases between them. CDR3 protein: CASSFGQSGSTF. CDR3 in DNA: TGTGCCAGCAGCTTCGGACAGTCAGGGTCCACCTTC. The variable domain in full, with the rest retrieved from reference TRBV7-2 and TRBJ1-2, is GAGVSQSPSNKVTEKGKDVELRCDPISGHTALYWYRQSLGQGLEFLIYFQGNSAPDKSGLPSDRFSAERTGGSVSTLTIQRTQQEDSAVYLCASSFGQSGSTFGSGTRLTVV.

This clonotype was seen at least ten times. The rearrangement joins TRBV7-9 to TRBJ1-1, with 8 nucleotides matching TRBD1. CDR3 length: 12 residues. The J segment lost 11 bases and the V segment lost 5 bases, leaving 7 bases of the junction unmatched. Per germline, CDR1 SEHNR and CDR2 FQNEAQ (reference sequence). In nucleotides, the CDR3 is TGTGCCAGCAGCCCCGACAGGGGTGGGGCTTTCTTT. Protein sequence: CASSPDRGGAFF.

Many counts were recorded for this clonotype. The V gene is TRBV28, the J gene TRBJ1-5; D perhaps matches TRBD1 (5 bases). CDR3 length: 17 residues. CDR1 MDHEN and CDR2 SYDVKM come from the germline V gene. Between the trimmed V and J ends, which lost 8 bases and 0 bases, there was a span of 20 bases. CDR3 region: CASEPPGSQYSNQPQHF. The CDR3, as DNA: TGTGCCAGCGAACCCCCAGGGAGCCAATATAGCAATCAGCCCCAGCATTTT.

This sequence joins TRBV12-3 or TRBV12-4 and TRBJ2-1, with TRBD2 matching over 13 bases. The CDR3 loop spans 16 amino acids. V was clipped by 5 bases and J by 4 bases; unmatched bases: 5. CDR3: CASSAPGLAGYNEQFF. In DNA form, the CDR3 reads TGTGCCAGCAGTGCCCCGGGACTAGCGGGATACAATGAGCAGTTCTTC.

This clonotype was detected ten times or more. The V call is TRBV5-1, the J call TRBJ1-2; D perhaps matches TRBD1 (5 bases). The germline CDR1 and CDR2 sequences are SGHRS and YFSETQ. CDR3 length equals 13 residues. V was clipped by 0 bases and J by 3 bases, with 6 bases between them. DNA of the CDR3: TGCGCCAGCAGCTTGGACAGGTACTATGGCTACACCTTC. Translation gives CASSLDRYYGYTF.

The table lists this clonotype with many counts. The CDR3 DNA follows: TGCGCCAGCAGCGAATGGACGGGGAGGAACACTGAAGCTTTCTTT. Protein product: CASSEWTGRNTEAFF. The chain combines TRBV5-1 with TRBJ1-1; D gene unclear. The V end was cut by 4 bases, the J end by 1 base, with 14 bases between. The CDR3 is 15 amino acids. Germline loops: CDR1 SGHRS, CDR2 YFSETQ.